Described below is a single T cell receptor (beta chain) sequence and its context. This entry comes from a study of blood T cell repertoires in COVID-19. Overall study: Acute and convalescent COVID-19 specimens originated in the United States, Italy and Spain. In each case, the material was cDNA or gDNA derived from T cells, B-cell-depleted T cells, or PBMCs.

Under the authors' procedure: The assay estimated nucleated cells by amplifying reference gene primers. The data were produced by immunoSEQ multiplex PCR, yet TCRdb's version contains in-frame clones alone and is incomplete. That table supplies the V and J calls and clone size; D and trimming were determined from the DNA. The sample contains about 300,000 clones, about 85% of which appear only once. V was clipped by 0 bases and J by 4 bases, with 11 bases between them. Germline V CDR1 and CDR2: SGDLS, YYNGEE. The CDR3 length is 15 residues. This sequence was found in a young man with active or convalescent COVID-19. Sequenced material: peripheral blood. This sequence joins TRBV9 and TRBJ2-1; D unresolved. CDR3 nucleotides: TGTGCCAGCAGCGTAGAAATAGATTCTTACAATGAGCAGTTCTTC. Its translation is CASSVEIDSYNEQFF.